This TCR beta chain was sequenced during a study of T cells after yellow fever vaccination. Universal primer sites and UMIs were introduced during 5'RACE template-switching synthesis of TCR cDNA. TCRdb called the 5' RACE reads again in MiXCR, with one record for every CDR3 protein. The table has fewer than 100,000 distinct CDR3 sequences, roughly 6% seen once. This clonotype has only a few counts. The V gene end was trimmed by 5 bases and the J gene end by 8 bases; junction bases not matched to a gene: 6. The V gene's germline CDR1 is SGHTA and CDR2 FQGTGA. This CDR3 contains 15 residues. Sequenced here: CD8+ T cells sorted from PBMCs, sampled 10 days after the yellow fever booster vaccination. This receptor was obtained from a man aged 18 to 30 who received the YFV17D yellow fever vaccine. The chain recombines TRBV7-3 with TRBJ2-1; 13 nucleotides match TRBD2. CDR3 in DNA: TGTGCCAGCAGCCCCACTAGCGGGGGGGCCTATGAGCAGTTCTTC. Its translation: CASSPTSGGAYEQFF.